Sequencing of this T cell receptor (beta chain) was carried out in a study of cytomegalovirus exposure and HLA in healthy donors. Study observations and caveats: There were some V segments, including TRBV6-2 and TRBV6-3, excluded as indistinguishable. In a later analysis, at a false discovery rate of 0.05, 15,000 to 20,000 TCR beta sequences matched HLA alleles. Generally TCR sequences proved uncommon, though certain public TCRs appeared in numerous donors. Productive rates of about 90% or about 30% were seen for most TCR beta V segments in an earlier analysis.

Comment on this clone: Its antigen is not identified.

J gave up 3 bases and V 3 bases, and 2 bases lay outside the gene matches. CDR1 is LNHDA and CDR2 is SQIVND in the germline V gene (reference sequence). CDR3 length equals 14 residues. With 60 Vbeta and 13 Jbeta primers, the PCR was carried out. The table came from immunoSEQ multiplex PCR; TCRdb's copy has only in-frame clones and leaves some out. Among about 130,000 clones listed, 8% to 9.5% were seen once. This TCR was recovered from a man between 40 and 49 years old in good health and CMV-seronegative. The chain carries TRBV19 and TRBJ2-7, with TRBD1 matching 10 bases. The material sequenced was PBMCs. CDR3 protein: CASSIGTGDYEQYF. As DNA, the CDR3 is TGTGCCAGTAGTATCGGGACAGGGGACTACGAGCAGTACTTC.